What follows are 6 T cell receptor beta chains derived from one specimen sequenced in a study of blood T cell repertoires in COVID-19. The protocol was immunoSEQ multiplex PCR, while the TCRdb copy is restricted to in-frame clones and leaves out a portion. The data show roughly 250,000 clones, about 87% seen once. The sequenced material came from peripheral blood. Source of these receptors: a man aged 55 to 70 who had recovered from COVID-19.

The chain employs TRBV3-1 (or the pseudogene TRBV3-2) and TRBJ1-4; TRBD1 matches at 8 bases. The V segment lost 3 bases and the J segment 8 bases; nucleotides outside the gene matches: 8. The germline V gene has CDR1 LGHDT and CDR2 YNNKEL (reference sequence). This CDR3 has 15 residues. DNA for the CDR3: TGTGCCAGCAGCCAGACGACAGGGGCAGGGGAAAAACTGTTTTTT. This translates into CASSQTTGAGEKLFF.

The gene calls are TRBV10-1 and TRBJ2-3; 10 bases are shared with TRBD2. Per germline, CDR1 WNHNN and CDR2 SYGVQD (reference sequence). The ends lost 6 bases at V and 1 base at J; junction bases unmatched: 7. This CDR3 is built from 16 residues. This CDR3 reads CASSPLLAGRTDTQYF. The CDR3 bases are TGCGCCAGCAGCCCCCTACTAGCGGGGCGCACAGATACGCAGTATTTT.

The chain joins TRBV5-4 to TRBJ2-7; 7 bases fit TRBD1. Germline lookup yields CDR1 SGHNT and CDR2 YYREEE (reference sequence). V shed 1 base and J 6 bases; nucleotides not matched to a gene: 4. This CDR3 comprises 13 residues. The chain's CDR3 is CASSLSQGFEQYF. In DNA form, the CDR3 reads TGTGCCAGCAGCTTGTCACAGGGGTTCGAGCAGTACTTC.

The rearrangement links TRBV7-2 to TRBJ2-2, with TRBD2 matching 8 bases. The junction had 6 bases not matched to a gene; V was cut back by 4 bases and J by 2 bases. This CDR3 comprises 16 residues. Per the germline V gene, CDR1 is SGHTA and CDR2 is FQGNSA. DNA for the CDR3: TGTGCCAGCAGCTGGGCGGGGGGCGTTAACACCGGGGAGCTGTTTTTT. Translating gives CASSWAGGVNTGELFF.

The chain employs TRBV30 and TRBJ1-3; tentative D call: TRBD1 (6 bases). Looked up from germline, CDR1 is GTSNPN and CDR2 is SVGIG (reference sequence). The CDR3 totals 14 residues. The V end lost 5 bases, the J end lost 3 bases, and 14 bases lay between the germline ends. CDR3 protein: CAWGDTDYGNTIYF. DNA of the CDR3: TGTGCCTGGGGGGACACGGATTATGGAAACACCATATATTTT.

The chain couples TRBV4-2 to TRBJ2-7; 8 bases are shared with TRBD1. The germline V gene has CDR1 LGHNA and CDR2 YNFKEQ. V shed 1 base and J 2 bases; nucleotides not matched to a gene: 10. This CDR3 is built from 17 residues. The CDR3 DNA sequence: TGTGCCAGCAGCCAAGTTAGTGGGACAGGCAGCACCTACGAGCAGTACTTC. It translates to CASSQVSGTGSTYEQYF.